This passage covers 4 T cell receptor beta chains from one sample sequenced in a study of technical replicates of blood from a few donors. The data were produced by immunoSEQ multiplex PCR, yet TCRdb's version contains in-frame clones alone and is incomplete. The table lists 65,000 to 90,000 clones, approximately 91% of them singletons, with 4% to 5% in the top ten. The sequencing input was PBMCs. The receptors derive from a human donor in good health. Some clones in this sample may be carry-over from other donors' samples.

The gene calls are TRBV9 and TRBJ2-1; TRBD2 matches 8 bases. Germline V gene sequence: CDR1 SGDLS, CDR2 YYNGEE. V shed 0 bases and J 10 bases; nucleotides not matched to a gene: 9. The CDR3 extends over 15 amino acids. The CDR3 reads CASSVAGLAGQEQFF. In DNA form, the CDR3 reads TGTGCCAGCAGCGTAGCTGGGCTAGCGGGTCAAGAGCAGTTCTTC.

The rearrangement uses TRBV19 and TRBJ1-6; D might be TRBD1 (5 bases). V was pared by 5 bases and J by 9 bases, with 17 bases between. CDR3 length: 15 residues. Germline-derived CDR1 and CDR2 are LNHDA and SQIVND (reference sequence). The CDR3 loop reads CASSSFQGGSSPLHF. CDR3 coding DNA: TGTGCCAGTAGTTCATTCCAGGGAGGTTCTTCACCCCTCCACTTT.

V and J are TRBV5-1 and TRBJ2-5; 12 bases agree with TRBD2. Germline assignment: CDR1 SGHRS and CDR2 YFSETQ. This CDR3 has 18 residues. Trimming cost V 0 bases and J 2 bases; bases outside gene matches: 8. CDR3 sequence (DNA): TGCGCCAGCAGCTTGGGTAGGACTAGCGGGGAGATACAAGAGACCCAGTACTTC. This codes for CASSLGRTSGEIQETQYF.

Points on this clone: The junction differs from germline at one of its ends, possibly a read error. This sequence joins TRBV29-1 and TRBJ2-3, with TRBD2 matching 10 bases. The CDR3 runs to 15 residues. The germline V gene has CDR1 SQVTM and CDR2 ANQGSEA. CDR3 in amino acids: CSGELASGSRDTQYF. The CDR3, as DNA: TGCAGCGGTGAATTGGCTAGCGGGAGTAGGGATACGCAGTATTTT.